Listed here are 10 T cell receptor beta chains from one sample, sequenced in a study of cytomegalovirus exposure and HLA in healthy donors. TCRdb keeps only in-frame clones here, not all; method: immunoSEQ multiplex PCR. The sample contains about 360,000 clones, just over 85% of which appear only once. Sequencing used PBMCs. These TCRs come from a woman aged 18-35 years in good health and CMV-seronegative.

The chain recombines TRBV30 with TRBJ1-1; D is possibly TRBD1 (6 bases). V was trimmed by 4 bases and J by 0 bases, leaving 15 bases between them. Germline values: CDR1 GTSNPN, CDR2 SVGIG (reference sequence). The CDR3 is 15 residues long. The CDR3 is CAWNAGGGLNTEAFF. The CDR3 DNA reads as TGTGCCTGGAATGCTGGGGGCGGCTTGAACACTGAAGCTTTCTTT.

The CDR3 loop is CASSRAPTDYEQYF. The CDR3 nucleotides are TGTGCCAGCAGCCGAGCCCCGACAGACTACGAGCAGTACTTC. V usage is TRBV6-6 and J usage is TRBJ2-7, with D tentatively TRBD1 (5 bases). Between the trimmed V and J ends, which lost 6 bases and 3 bases, there was a span of 15 bases. Germline CDR1 MNHNY, CDR2 SVGAGI (reference sequence). The CDR3 is 14 residues long.

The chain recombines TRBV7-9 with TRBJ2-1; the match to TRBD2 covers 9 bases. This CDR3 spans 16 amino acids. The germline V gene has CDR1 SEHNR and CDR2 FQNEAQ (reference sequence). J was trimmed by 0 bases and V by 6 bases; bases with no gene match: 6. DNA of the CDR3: TGTGCCAGCAGATCGACTAGCGGAAGCTCCTACAATGAGCAGTTCTTC. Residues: CASRSTSGSSYNEQFF.

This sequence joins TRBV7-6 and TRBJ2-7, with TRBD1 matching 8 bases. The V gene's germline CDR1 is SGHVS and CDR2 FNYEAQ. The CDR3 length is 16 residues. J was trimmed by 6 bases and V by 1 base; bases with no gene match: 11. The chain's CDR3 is CASSLEAPDRGGEQYF. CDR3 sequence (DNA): TGTGCCAGCAGCTTAGAGGCCCCAGACAGGGGAGGCGAGCAGTACTTC.

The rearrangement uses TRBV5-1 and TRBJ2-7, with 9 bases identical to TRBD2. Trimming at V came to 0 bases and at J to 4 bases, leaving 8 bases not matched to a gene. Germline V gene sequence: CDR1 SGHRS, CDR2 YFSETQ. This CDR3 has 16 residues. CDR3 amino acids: CASSLVTSGLGYEQYF. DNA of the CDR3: TGCGCCAGCAGCTTGGTGACTAGCGGATTAGGTTACGAGCAGTACTTC.

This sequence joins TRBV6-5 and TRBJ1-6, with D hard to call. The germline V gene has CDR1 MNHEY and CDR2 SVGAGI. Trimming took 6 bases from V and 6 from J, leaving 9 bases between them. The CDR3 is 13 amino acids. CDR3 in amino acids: CASSPEANSPLHF. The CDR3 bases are TGTGCCAGCAGCCCTGAGGCTAATTCACCCCTCCACTTT.

The CDR3 nucleotides read TGTGCTGTATCTCCGGGAGTCCTCCTCATGAACACTGAAGCTTTCTTT. Protein: CAVSPGVLLMNTEAFF. The chain employs TRBV30 and TRBJ1-1; no firm D call. Germline CDR1 and CDR2: GTSNPN and SVGIG (reference sequence). The CDR3 runs to 16 residues.

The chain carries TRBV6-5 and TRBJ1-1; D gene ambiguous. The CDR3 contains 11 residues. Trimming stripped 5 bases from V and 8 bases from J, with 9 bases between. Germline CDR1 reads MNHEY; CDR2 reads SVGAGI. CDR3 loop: CASSEPGEAFF. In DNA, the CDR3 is TGTGCCAGCAGTGAACCGGGAGAAGCTTTCTTT.

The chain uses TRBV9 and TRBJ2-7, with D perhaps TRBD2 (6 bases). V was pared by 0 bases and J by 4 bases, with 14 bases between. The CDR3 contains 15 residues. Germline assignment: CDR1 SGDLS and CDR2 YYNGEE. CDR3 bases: TGTGCCAGCAGCGTAGGGTACGGGACTCCTTACGAGCAGTACTTC. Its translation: CASSVGYGTPYEQYF.

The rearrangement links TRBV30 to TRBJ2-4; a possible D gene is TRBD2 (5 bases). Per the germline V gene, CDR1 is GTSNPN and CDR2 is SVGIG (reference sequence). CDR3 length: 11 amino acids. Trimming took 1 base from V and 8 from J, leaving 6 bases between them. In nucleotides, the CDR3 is TGTGCCTGGAGTGGGGGAGACATTCAGTACTTC. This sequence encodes CAWSGGDIQYF.